The rows below give T cell receptor beta chains drawn from one sample of a study of T cell responses to AZD1222 COVID-19 vaccine. Sequencing used immunoSEQ multiplex PCR; TCRdb keeps in-frame clones, though not all of them. The repertoire holds over 130,000 clones, with roughly 90% as singletons. The sequences come from peripheral blood, collected on day 0 of AZD1222 vaccination. Receptors were obtained from an adult in good health. Both conserved end residues are part of each CDR3. A D gene is named only where the DNA matches it firmly. A row's size may be missing; if present it is once, few, many or a size class.

abundance: -
j_gene: TRBJ1-3
d_gene: -
v_gene: TRBV19
CDR3aa: CASSIPTAGTGNTIYF
CDR3nt: TGTGCCAGTAGTATTCCCACCGCAGGGACTGGAAACACCATATATTTT

abundance: -
j_gene: TRBJ2-1
d_gene: -
v_gene: TRBV11-3
CDR3aa: CASSATWGNEQFF
CDR3nt: TGTGCCAGCAGCGCAACCTGGGGCAATGAGCAGTTCTTC

abundance: -
j_gene: TRBJ2-7
d_gene: TRBD1
v_gene: TRBV3-1/TRBV3-2
CDR3aa: CASSAPGTGSYEQYF
CDR3nt: TGTGCCAGCAGCGCCCCAGGGACAGGATCCTACGAGCAGTACTTC

abundance: -
j_gene: TRBJ1-5
d_gene: TRBD1
v_gene: TRBV19
CDR3aa: CASSDPSTGLQPQHF
CDR3nt: TGTGCCAGTAGTGACCCCTCGACAGGGCTTCAGCCCCAGCATTTT

abundance: -
j_gene: TRBJ1-2
d_gene: -
v_gene: TRBV30
CDR3aa: CAWKGYGYTF
CDR3nt: TGTGCCTGGAAAGGGTACGGCTACACCTTC

abundance: -
j_gene: TRBJ2-7
d_gene: -
v_gene: TRBV7-6
CDR3aa: CASSPLRGPGRALYEQYF
CDR3nt: TGTGCCAGCAGCCCGCTCCGTGGGCCGGGACGGGCCCTCTACGAGCAGTACTTC

abundance: -
j_gene: TRBJ1-5
d_gene: -
v_gene: TRBV19
CDR3aa: CASSSPHMVGQPQHF
CDR3nt: TGTGCCAGTAGTAGTCCCCATATGGTGGGTCAGCCCCAGCATTTT

abundance: -
j_gene: TRBJ2-7
d_gene: TRBD1
v_gene: TRBV9
CDR3aa: CASYGHPGQGGSYEQYF
CDR3nt: TGTGCCAGCTACGGACATCCTGGACAGGGGGGATCCTACGAGCAGTACTTC

abundance: -
j_gene: TRBJ1-1
d_gene: -
v_gene: TRBV7-9
CDR3aa: CASSLLSTNTEAFF
CDR3nt: TGTGCCAGCAGCTTATTATCAACAAACACTGAAGCTTTCTTT

abundance: -
j_gene: TRBJ2-1
d_gene: TRBD1
v_gene: TRBV27
CDR3aa: CASSFDRAREQFF
CDR3nt: TGTGCCAGCAGTTTCGACAGGGCCCGAGAGCAGTTCTTC

abundance: -
j_gene: TRBJ2-7
d_gene: TRBD1
v_gene: TRBV28
CDR3aa: CASSYRDRRTYEQYF
CDR3nt: TGTGCCAGCAGTTATCGGGACAGGAGGACCTACGAGCAGTACTTC

abundance: -
j_gene: TRBJ1-1
d_gene: TRBD1
v_gene: TRBV5-8
CDR3aa: CASTDRVGEAFF
CDR3nt: TGTGCCAGCACTGACAGGGTGGGTGAAGCTTTCTTT

abundance: once
j_gene: TRBJ1-1
d_gene: -
v_gene: TRBV19
CDR3aa: CASSISAATGKFEAFF
CDR3nt: TGTGCCAGTAGTATAAGCGCGGCGACAGGTAAATTTGAAGCTTTCTTT

abundance: -
j_gene: TRBJ2-1
d_gene: -
v_gene: TRBV28
CDR3aa: CASSFLQGTMGVNEQFF
CDR3nt: TGTGCCAGCAGTTTCTTACAGGGGACTATGGGAGTAAATGAGCAGTTCTTC

abundance: -
j_gene: TRBJ2-7
d_gene: -
v_gene: TRBV4-2
CDR3aa: CASSQETGPPGEQYF
CDR3nt: TGTGCCAGCAGCCAAGAAACGGGACCGCCGGGGGAGCAGTACTTC

abundance: once
j_gene: TRBJ1-5
d_gene: -
v_gene: TRBV27
CDR3aa: CASSPGLGGNDKVLNQPQHF
CDR3nt: TGTGCCAGCAGCCCGGGTTTAGGGGGGAACGATAAAGTGTTGAATCAGCCCCAGCATTTT

abundance: -
j_gene: TRBJ2-7
d_gene: -
v_gene: TRBV12-3/TRBV12-4
CDR3aa: CASSLVRALEQYF
CDR3nt: TGTGCCAGCAGTTTAGTCAGGGCCCTCGAGCAGTACTTC

abundance: -
j_gene: TRBJ1-5
d_gene: TRBD1
v_gene: TRBV5-6
CDR3aa: CASSLTGAAQPQHF
CDR3nt: TGTGCCAGCAGCCTGACAGGGGCGGCTCAGCCCCAGCATTTT

abundance: few
j_gene: TRBJ2-4
d_gene: -
v_gene: TRBV7-8
CDR3aa: CASSLGDSDKNIQYF
CDR3nt: TGTGCCAGCAGCTTGGGAGACAGCGACAAAAACATTCAGTACTTC

abundance: -
j_gene: TRBJ1-2
d_gene: -
v_gene: TRBV6-4
CDR3aa: CASSDSSEGHYGYTF
CDR3nt: TGTGCCAGCAGTGACTCGTCGGAGGGCCACTATGGCTACACCTTC

abundance: -
j_gene: TRBJ1-1
d_gene: -
v_gene: TRBV28
CDR3aa: CASSLITEAFF
CDR3nt: TGTGCCAGCAGTTTGATCACTGAAGCTTTCTTT

abundance: -
j_gene: TRBJ1-6
d_gene: TRBD1
v_gene: TRBV6-5
CDR3aa: CASSFSTGVESPLHF
CDR3nt: TGTGCCAGCAGTTTTAGTACAGGGGTTGAATCACCCCTCCACTTT

abundance: -
j_gene: TRBJ1-6
d_gene: TRBD1
v_gene: TRBV2
CDR3aa: CASKETGVNSPLHF
CDR3nt: TGTGCCAGCAAGGAGACAGGGGTAAATTCACCCCTCCACTTT

abundance: -
j_gene: TRBJ1-1
d_gene: -
v_gene: TRBV19
CDR3aa: CASSAWAPRWTEAFF
CDR3nt: TGTGCCAGTTCCGCCTGGGCCCCGCGGTGGACTGAAGCTTTCTTT

abundance: -
j_gene: TRBJ1-2
d_gene: TRBD1
v_gene: TRBV30
CDR3aa: CAWITGEGYGYTF
CDR3nt: TGTGCCTGGATCACAGGGGAGGGCTATGGCTACACCTTC

abundance: -
j_gene: TRBJ1-2
d_gene: -
v_gene: TRBV6-1
CDR3aa: CASSEGSFERLIDGYTF
CDR3nt: TGTGCCAGCAGTGAGGGCTCTTTCGAGAGACTCATTGATGGCTACACCTTC